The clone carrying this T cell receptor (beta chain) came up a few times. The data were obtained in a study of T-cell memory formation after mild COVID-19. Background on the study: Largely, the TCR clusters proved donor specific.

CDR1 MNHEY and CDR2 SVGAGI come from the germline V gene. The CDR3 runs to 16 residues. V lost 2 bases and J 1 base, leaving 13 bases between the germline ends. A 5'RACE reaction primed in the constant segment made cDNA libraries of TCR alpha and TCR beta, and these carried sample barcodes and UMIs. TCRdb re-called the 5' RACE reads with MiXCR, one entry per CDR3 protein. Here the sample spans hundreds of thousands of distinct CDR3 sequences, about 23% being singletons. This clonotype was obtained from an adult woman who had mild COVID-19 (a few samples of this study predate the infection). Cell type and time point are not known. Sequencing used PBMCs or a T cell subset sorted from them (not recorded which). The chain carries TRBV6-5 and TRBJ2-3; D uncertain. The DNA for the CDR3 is TGTGCCAGCAGTTACCGGCCGGATAAGGGCACAGATACGCAGTATTTT. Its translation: CASSYRPDKGTDTQYF.